The subject of this entry is one T cell receptor beta chain. The antigen is not known. The record originates from a study of chemoradiotherapy in HPV16-positive cancers. As for the study in general: Candidate HPV-specific T-cell clones and common TCR motifs came from functional assays in a couple of HPV16-positive patients. Notes on the study in general: Candidate HPV-specific clones and E7-related TCR motifs grew in tumor during treatment.

Assay: immunoSEQ multiplex PCR; the TCRdb copy retains only in-frame clones and omits some. The sample includes about 39,000 clones, more than 75% seen only once; the top ten take over 5%. Deletions cut 1 base from V and 6 bases from J, with 4 bases between. Germline CDR1 and CDR2: PRHDT and FYEKMQ (reference sequence). The CDR3 has 12 residues. Repeated repertoire sampling spanned the course of chemoradiotherapy. The sequence was collected from a human donor with HPV-associated anogenital cancer. The specimen comprised blood, sampled from a patient who underwent chemoradiotherapy. The rearrangement uses TRBV13 and TRBJ2-1; unclear D gene. The CDR3 nucleotides read TGTGCCAGCAGCTTAGCGATCAATGAGCAGTTCTTC. Protein: CASSLAINEQFF.